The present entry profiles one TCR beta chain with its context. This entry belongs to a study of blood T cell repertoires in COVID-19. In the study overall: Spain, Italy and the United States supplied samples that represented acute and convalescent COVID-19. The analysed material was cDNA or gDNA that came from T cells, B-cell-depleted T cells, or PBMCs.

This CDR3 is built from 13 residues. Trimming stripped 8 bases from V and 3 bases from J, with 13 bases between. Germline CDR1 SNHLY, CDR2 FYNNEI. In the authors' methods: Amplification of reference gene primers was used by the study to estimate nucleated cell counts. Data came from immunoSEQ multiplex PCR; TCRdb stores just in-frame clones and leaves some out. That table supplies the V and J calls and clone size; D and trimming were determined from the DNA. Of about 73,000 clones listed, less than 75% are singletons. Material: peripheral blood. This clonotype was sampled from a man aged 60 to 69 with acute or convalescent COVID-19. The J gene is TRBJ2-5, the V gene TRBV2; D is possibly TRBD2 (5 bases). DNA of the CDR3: TGTGCCAGCCTGAACGAGGAGGAAGAGACCCAGTACTTC. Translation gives CASLNEEEETQYF.